These 15 T cell receptor beta chains were all obtained from the same sample, sequenced in a study of T cell repertoires in cytomegalovirus infection. Which antigens these TCRs recognize remains unknown. TCRdb passed the reads through MiXCR, listing each CDR3 protein once. There are about 150,000 distinct CDR3 sequences in the sample; approximately 30% occur only once, and roughly half lies in the top ten. The sequencing here drew on CD8+ T cells from cultured PBMCs, taken from culture after CMV antigen stimulation. The receptors stem from a human donor in good health (CMV status not recorded). Some clones in this sample may be carry-over from other donors' samples.

The rearrangement joins TRBV15 to TRBJ1-1; D is perhaps TRBD1 (5 bases). The CDR3 loop spans 12 amino acids. Germline-derived CDR1 and CDR2 are LNHNV and YYDKDF (reference sequence). V lost 5 bases to trimming and J lost 11 bases, with 15 bases between them. The CDR3, as DNA: TGTGCCACCAGCCTAGGGGCCGGCTTGGCTTTCTTT. It encodes CATSLGAGLAFF.

This clonotype showed up many times. V is TRBV6-5 and J is TRBJ2-3; 13 bases line up with TRBD2. CDR1 is MNHEY and CDR2 is SVGAGI in the germline V gene. V shed 5 bases, J shed 2 bases, and the junction held 4 bases outside the gene matches. The CDR3 length is 16 residues. CDR3 sequence (DNA): TGTGCCAGCAGTCAAGGACTAGCGGGAGACACAGATACGCAGTATTTT. Protein product: CASSQGLAGDTDTQYF.

The chain combines TRBV5-1 with TRBJ2-7, with D uncertain. Looked up from germline, CDR1 is SGHRS and CDR2 is YFSETQ. This CDR3 is built from 12 residues. The V end was cut by 2 bases, the J end by 3 bases, with 6 bases between. The CDR3 nucleotides read TGCGCCAGCAGCTTAACCCACTACGAGCAGTACTTC. Protein: CASSLTHYEQYF.

The chain uses TRBV4-1 and TRBJ1-5, with no clear D. CDR3 length: 15 residues. Looked up from germline, CDR1 is MGHRA and CDR2 is YSYEKL. Trimming took 0 bases from V and 2 from J, leaving 8 bases between them. The CDR3 DNA sequence: TGCGCCAGCAGCCAAGATCCCACTGGCAATCAGCCCCAGCATTTT. It is translated as CASSQDPTGNQPQHF.

This chain joins TRBV28 and TRBJ2-7; 11 nucleotides align to TRBD2. Germline-derived CDR1 and CDR2 are MDHEN and SYDVKM. The junction had 12 bases not matched to a gene; V was cut back by 5 bases and J by 0 bases. The CDR3 runs 18 residues. The DNA of the CDR3 is TGTGCCAGCAGTATCCAGTGGCCTAGCGGGGGGAACTCCTACGAGCAGTACTTC. It specifies CASSIQWPSGGNSYEQYF.

In this sample, this clonotype is medium-sized. The chain joins TRBV2 to TRBJ2-3; the D is unclear. The V end lost 1 base, the J end lost 1 base, and 6 bases lay between the germline ends. Germline V gene data show CDR1 as SNHLY and CDR2 as FYNNEI. The CDR3 contains 14 residues. CDR3 DNA sequence: TGTGCCAGCAGTGAAGGGATGGGCACAGATACGCAGTATTTT. The encoded protein is CASSEGMGTDTQYF.

The J gene is TRBJ2-7, the V gene TRBV7-3, with TRBD1 as a possible D gene (6 bases). V lost 4 bases to trimming and J lost 6 bases, with 16 bases between them. The V gene's germline CDR1 is SGHTA and CDR2 FQGTGA. CDR3 length equals 14 residues. CDR3 amino acids: CASSYGPGDGEQYF. CDR3 in DNA: TGTGCCAGCAGCTATGGCCCAGGGGACGGCGAGCAGTACTTC.

The CDR3 coding sequence is TGTGCCATAGAAACTAACTATGGCTACACCTTC. Translating it yields CAIETNYGYTF. The chain links TRBV24-1 to TRBJ1-2; no definite D call. Germline V gives CDR1 KGHDR, CDR2 SFDVKD. This CDR3 contains 11 residues. V lost 11 bases and J 0 bases, leaving 6 bases between the germline ends.

The genes are TRBV12-5 and TRBJ1-2; 8 bases match TRBD1. J lost 6 bases, V lost 6 bases, and 9 bases had no gene match. Germline V lookup: CDR1 LGHNT, CDR2 FRNRAP. This CDR3 comprises 14 residues. The CDR3 DNA sequence: TGTGCTAGTGGCTGGACAGGGACTGTGAATGGCTACACCTTC. This codes for CASGWTGTVNGYTF. Variable domain in full (rest from reference TRBV12-5 and TRBJ1-2): DARVTQTPRHKVTEMGQEVTMRCQPILGHNTVFWYRQTMMQGLELLAYFRNRAPLDDSGMPKDRFSAEMPDATLATLKIQPSEPRDSAVYFCASGWTGTVNGYTFGSGTRLTVV.

This chain links TRBV2 with TRBJ1-2, with D possibly matching TRBD1 (5 bases). Germline V CDR1 and CDR2: SNHLY, FYNNEI. The CDR3 consists of 13 residues. Deletions cut 7 bases from V and 1 base from J, with 10 bases between. The CDR3 DNA sequence: TGTGCCAGCATTGGGGGAGTTAACTATGGCTACACCTTC. Its translation is CASIGGVNYGYTF.

This clonotype came up a few times. The V gene is TRBV6-6, the J gene TRBJ2-5; 9 nucleotides align to TRBD2. The V and J ends lost 5 bases and 5 bases, in that order; junction bases with no gene match: 12. This CDR3 is built from 16 residues. Germline values: CDR1 MNHNY, CDR2 SVGAGI (reference sequence). The CDR3 is CASSPQVAGGLETQYF. CDR3 DNA: TGTGCCAGCAGTCCCCAGGTCGCGGGGGGGCTGGAGACCCAGTACTTC.

This sequence joins TRBV13 and TRBJ2-7; D uncertain. The CDR3 runs 14 residues. The V and J ends lost 0 bases and 2 bases respectively, with 8 bases between them. In germline, CDR1 is PRHDT, CDR2 FYEKMQ (reference sequence). CDR3 loop: CASSLGRSTYEQYF. CDR3 coding DNA: TGTGCCAGCAGCTTAGGAAGAAGCACCTACGAGCAGTACTTC.

This rearrangement joins TRBV20-1 to TRBJ2-7, with 10 nucleotides matching TRBD2. The trim removed 3 bases at V and 2 bases at J, leaving 4 bases unmatched. Germline CDR1 and CDR2: DFQATT and SNEGSKA (reference sequence). The CDR3 has 14 amino acids. The CDR3 protein is CSARRTSGTYEQYF. Written as DNA, the CDR3 is TGCAGTGCTAGGCGGACTAGCGGAACCTACGAGCAGTACTTC.

The V call is TRBV29-1, the J call TRBJ1-3; D gene ambiguous. The germline gives CDR1 SQVTM, CDR2 ANQGSEA. CDR3 length: 11 residues. V was cut by 2 bases and J by 6 bases, with 5 bases left in between. CDR3 protein: CSVEISNTIYF. CDR3 nucleotides: TGCAGCGTTGAAATATCAAACACCATATATTTT.

The chain recombines TRBV7-6 with TRBJ2-1; the D gene is possibly TRBD1 (5 bases). Germline V gene sequence: CDR1 SGHVS, CDR2 FNYEAQ. The V end was cut by 2 bases, the J end by 5 bases, with 13 bases between. The CDR3 spans 15 residues. The CDR3 region has the DNA TGTGCCAGCAGCTTATACACAGGCCTGGACAATGAGCAGTTCTTC. Its protein product is CASSLYTGLDNEQFF.